The T cell receptor beta chain described here comes from a study of OX40 agonist ivuxolimab in advanced cancers. At the level of the study: Ivuxolimab doses were 0.01, 0.1, 0.3, 1.5, 3 or 10 mg/kg every 2 weeks. Dose-escalation cases comprised hepatocellular carcinoma, melanoma, renal cell or head and neck cancer.

Study-level results: Expansion of clones was among the lowest in partial responders at 0.1-3.0 mg/kg. Average numbers of expanded clones were greater in CD8+ T cells than in CD4+.

CDR1 MRHNA and CDR2 SNTAGT come from the germline V gene. The length of the CDR3 is 15 residues. V was pared by 6 bases and J by 4 bases, with 4 bases of the junction left unmatched. Data came from immunoSEQ multiplex PCR; TCRdb stores just in-frame clones and leaves some out. This sample yields fewer than 25,000 clones, of which 85% to 90% are seen a single time; roughly 50% belongs to the top ten. As concerns this clone: Its target is not known.

The sequence came from an adult with an advanced solid tumor such as melanoma, head and neck, liver or kidney cancer. The sequencing here drew on CD4+ or CD8+ T cells sorted from blood, taken in a trial of the OX40 agonist ivuxolimab. The chain recombines TRBV6-4 with TRBJ2-1, with 12 nucleotides matching TRBD2. The CDR3 sequence is CASSLTSGGYNEQFF. CDR3 sequence (DNA): TGTGCCAGCAGCCTGACTAGCGGGGGTTACAATGAGCAGTTCTTC.